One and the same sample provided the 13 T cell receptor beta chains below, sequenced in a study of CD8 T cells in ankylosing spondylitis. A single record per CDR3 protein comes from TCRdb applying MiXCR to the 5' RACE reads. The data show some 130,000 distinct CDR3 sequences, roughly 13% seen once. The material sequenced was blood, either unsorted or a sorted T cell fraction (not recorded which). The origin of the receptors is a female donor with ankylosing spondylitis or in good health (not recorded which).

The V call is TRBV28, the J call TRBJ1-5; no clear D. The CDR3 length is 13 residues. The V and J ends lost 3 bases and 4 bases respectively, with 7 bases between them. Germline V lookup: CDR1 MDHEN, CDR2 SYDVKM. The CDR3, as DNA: TGTGCCAGCAGTTTTCCGGGTAATCAGCCCCAGCATTTT. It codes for CASSFPGNQPQHF. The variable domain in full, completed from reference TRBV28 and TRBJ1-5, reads DVKVTQSSRYLVKRTGEKVFLECVQDMDHENMFWYRQDPGLGLRLIYFSYDVKMKEKGDIPEGYSVSREKKERFSLILESASTNQTSMYLCASSFPGNQPQHFGDGTRLSIL.

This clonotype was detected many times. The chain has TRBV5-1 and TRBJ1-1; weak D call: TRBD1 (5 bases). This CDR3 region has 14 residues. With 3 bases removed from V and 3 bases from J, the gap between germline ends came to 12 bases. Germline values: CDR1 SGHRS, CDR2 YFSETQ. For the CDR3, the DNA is TGCGCCAGCAGCTCGATGACAGTGGACACTGAAGCTTTCTTT. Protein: CASSSMTVDTEAFF.

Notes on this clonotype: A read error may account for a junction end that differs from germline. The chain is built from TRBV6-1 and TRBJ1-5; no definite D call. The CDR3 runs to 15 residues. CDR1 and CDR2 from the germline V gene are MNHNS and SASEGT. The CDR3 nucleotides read TGTGCCAACAGTGAAGCTTATGTGGCCAATCAGCCCCAGCATTTT. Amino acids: CANSEAYVANQPQHF.

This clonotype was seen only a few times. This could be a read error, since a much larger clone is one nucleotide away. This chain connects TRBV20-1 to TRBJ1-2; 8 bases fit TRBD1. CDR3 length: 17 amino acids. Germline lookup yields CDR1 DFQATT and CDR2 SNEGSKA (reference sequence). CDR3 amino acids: CCAIGAGGALDSYGYTF. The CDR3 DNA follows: TGCTGTGCCATAGGGGCAGGGGGCGCGCTCGATTCCTATGGCTACACCTTC.

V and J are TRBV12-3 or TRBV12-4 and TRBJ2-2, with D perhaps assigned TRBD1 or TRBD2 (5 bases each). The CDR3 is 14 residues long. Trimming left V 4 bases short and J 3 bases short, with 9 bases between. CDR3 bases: TGTGCCAGCAGTTCGTTGGGGGACACCGGGGAGCTGTTTTTT. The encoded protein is CASSSLGDTGELFF.

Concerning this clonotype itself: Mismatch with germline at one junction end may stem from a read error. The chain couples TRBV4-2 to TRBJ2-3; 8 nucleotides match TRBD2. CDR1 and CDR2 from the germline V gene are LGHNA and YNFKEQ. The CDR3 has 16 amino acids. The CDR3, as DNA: TGTGCCAGCAGCACCGGGGGGGGAACCAGCACAGCTACGCAGTATTTT. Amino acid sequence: CASSTGGGTSTATQYF.

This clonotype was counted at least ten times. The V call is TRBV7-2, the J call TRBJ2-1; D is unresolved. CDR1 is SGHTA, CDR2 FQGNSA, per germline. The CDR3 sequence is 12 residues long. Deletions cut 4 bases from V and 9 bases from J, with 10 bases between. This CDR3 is CASSSSRREQFF. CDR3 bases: TGTGCCAGCAGCTCCTCTCGACGTGAGCAGTTCTTC.

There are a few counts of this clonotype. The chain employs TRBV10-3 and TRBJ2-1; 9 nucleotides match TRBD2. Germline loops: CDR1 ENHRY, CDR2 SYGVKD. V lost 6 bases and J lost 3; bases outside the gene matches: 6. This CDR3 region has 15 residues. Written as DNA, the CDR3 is TGTGCCATCAGAGAGAGCGGGGGGAACTACAATGAGCAGTTCTTC. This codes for CAIRESGGNYNEQFF.

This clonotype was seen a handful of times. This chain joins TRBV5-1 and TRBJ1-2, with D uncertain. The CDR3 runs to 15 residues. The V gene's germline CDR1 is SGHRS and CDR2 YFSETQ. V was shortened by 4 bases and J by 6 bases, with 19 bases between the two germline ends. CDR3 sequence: CASSLGSSRGDGYTF. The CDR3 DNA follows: TGCGCCAGCAGCCTTGGGTCATCACGGGGAGATGGCTACACCTTC. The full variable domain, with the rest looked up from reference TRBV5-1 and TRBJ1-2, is KAGVTQTPRYLIKTRGQQVTLSCSPISGHRSVSWYQQTPGQGLQFLFEYFSETQRNKGNFPGRFSGRQFSNSRSEMNVSTLELGDSALYLCASSLGSSRGDGYTFGSGTRLTVV.

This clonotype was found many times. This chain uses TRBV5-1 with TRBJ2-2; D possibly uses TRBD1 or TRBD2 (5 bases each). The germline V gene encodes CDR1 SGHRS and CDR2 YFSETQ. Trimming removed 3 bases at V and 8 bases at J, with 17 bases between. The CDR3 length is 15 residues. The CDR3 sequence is CASSSTGPTLGELFF. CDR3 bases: TGCGCCAGCAGCTCCACGGGACCCACTTTGGGGGAGCTGTTTTTT.

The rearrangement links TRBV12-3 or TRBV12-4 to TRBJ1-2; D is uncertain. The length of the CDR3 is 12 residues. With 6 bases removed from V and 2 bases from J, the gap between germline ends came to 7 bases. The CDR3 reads CASSQINYGYTF. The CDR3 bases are TGTGCCAGCAGCCAGATCAACTATGGCTACACCTTC.

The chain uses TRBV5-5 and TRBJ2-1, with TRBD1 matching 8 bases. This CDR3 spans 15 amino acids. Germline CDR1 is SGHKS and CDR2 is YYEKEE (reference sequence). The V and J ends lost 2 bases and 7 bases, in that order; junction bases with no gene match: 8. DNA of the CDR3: TGTGCCAGCAGCTTTTCAGGACAGGGTAAGAATGAGCAGTTCTTC. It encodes CASSFSGQGKNEQFF.

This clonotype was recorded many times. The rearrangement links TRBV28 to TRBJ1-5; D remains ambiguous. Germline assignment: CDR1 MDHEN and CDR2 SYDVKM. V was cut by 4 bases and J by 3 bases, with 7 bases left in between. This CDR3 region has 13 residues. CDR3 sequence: CASSWQVNQPQHF. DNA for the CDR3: TGTGCCAGCAGTTGGCAGGTCAATCAGCCCCAGCATTTT.